The entry below gives a single T cell receptor beta chain sequence along with its context. Per the original methods: By means of reference gene primer amplification, nucleated cell counts were estimated. This table comes from immunoSEQ multiplex PCR, and its TCRdb copy is limited to in-frame clones, with some not included. V and J calls and clone size are given by that table; D and trimming were obtained from the DNA. The data hold roughly 160,000 clones, with about 88% observed a single time. This entry belongs to a study of blood T cell repertoires in COVID-19. Germline V gives CDR1 MNHEY, CDR2 SMNVEV (reference sequence). V dropped 4 bases and J dropped 2; count of bases not matched to a gene: 10. CDR3 length: 18 amino acids.

The chain couples TRBV27 to TRBJ2-6; the match to TRBD1 covers 8 bases. The sample taken for sequencing was PBMCs or T cells enriched from blood (not recorded which). This TCR was recovered from a woman in her forties or fifties who had recovered from COVID-19. CDR3 nucleotide sequence: TGTGCCAGCAGTTACTCCAGGGACAGGCGGACTGGGGCCAACGTCCTGACTTTC. Protein sequence: CASSYSRDRRTGANVLTF.